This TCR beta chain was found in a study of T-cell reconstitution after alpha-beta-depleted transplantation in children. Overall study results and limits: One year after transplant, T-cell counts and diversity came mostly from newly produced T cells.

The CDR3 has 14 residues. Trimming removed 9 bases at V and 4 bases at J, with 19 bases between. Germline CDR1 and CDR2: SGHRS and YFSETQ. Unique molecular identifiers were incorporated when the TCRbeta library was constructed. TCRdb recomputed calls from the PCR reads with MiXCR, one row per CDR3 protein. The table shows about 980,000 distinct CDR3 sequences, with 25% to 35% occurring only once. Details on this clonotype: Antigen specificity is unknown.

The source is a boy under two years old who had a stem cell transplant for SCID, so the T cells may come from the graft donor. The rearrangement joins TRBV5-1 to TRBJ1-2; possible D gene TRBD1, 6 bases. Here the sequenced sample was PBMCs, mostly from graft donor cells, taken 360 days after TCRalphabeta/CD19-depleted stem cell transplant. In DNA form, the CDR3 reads TGCGCCACCTCAACGTCTGCAGGGGCCTATGGCTACACCTTC. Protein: CATSTSAGAYGYTF.